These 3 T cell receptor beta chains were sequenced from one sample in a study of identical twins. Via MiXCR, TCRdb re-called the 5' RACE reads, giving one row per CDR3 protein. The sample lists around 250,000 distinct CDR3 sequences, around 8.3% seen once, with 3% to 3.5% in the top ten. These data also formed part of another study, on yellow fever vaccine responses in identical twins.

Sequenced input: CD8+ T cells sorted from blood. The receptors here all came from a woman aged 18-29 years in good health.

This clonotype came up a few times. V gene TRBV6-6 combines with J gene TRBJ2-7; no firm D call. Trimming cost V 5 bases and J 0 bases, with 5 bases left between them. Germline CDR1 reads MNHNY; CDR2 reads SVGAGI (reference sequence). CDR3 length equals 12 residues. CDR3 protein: CASSTDSYEQYF. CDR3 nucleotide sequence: TGTGCCAGCAGTACGGACTCCTACGAGCAGTACTTC.

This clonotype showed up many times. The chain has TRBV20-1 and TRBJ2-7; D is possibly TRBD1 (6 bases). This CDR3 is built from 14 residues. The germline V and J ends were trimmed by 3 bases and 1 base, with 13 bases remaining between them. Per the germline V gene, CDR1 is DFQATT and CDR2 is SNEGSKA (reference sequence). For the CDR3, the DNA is TGCAGTGCTAGTTGGGGGCAGGGGTCCTACGAGCAGTACTTC. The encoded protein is CSASWGQGSYEQYF.

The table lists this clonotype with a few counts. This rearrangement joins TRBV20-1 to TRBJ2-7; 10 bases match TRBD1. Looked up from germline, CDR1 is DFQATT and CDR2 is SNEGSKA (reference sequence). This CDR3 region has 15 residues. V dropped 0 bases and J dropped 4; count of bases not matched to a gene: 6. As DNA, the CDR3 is TGCAGTGCTAGAGATTTGACAGGGGGCTTATACGAGCAGTACTTC. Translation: CSARDLTGGLYEQYF.